This T cell receptor (beta chain) stems from a study of blood T cell repertoires in COVID-19. Study summary: Samples of COVID-19 (acute and convalescent) were obtained from the United States, Italy and Spain. From T cells, B-cell-depleted T cells, or PBMCs came the material, which was cDNA or gDNA.

Trimming pared 3 bases from V and 0 bases from J, leaving 4 bases between. Germline loops: CDR1 SGHTA, CDR2 FQGTGA. The CDR3 totals 13 residues. Repertoires were generated with immunoSEQ multiplex PCR, while TCRdb's copy carries only in-frame clones and drops some. This table has 300,000 to 400,000 clones, approximately 90% appearing once. One Seattle source followed patients from active infection through their disease course. The sequencing input was peripheral blood. The chain carries TRBV7-3 and TRBJ2-3; D call uncertain. The origin of this receptor is a man aged 30 to 45 with COVID-19, enrolled during active disease. For the CDR3, the DNA is TGTGCCAGCAGCTTTCAGAGCACAGATACGCAGTATTTT. This translates into CASSFQSTDTQYF.